This TCR beta chain was sequenced in a study of CD8 T cell repertoires and HIV-1 epitope variants. Study-level information: Control wells had CMV/EBV/flu peptides, negative Ebola AY9, or no peptide.

Study conclusions and caveats: Beta chains alone show antigen proliferation, not cytokine profile or function.

Sequenced by immunoSEQ multiplex PCR; TCRdb stores in-frame clones only, minus some. Of about 4,900 clones listed, about 65% were seen once; the top ten hold roughly 43%. Germline values: CDR1 LNHDA, CDR2 SQIVND (reference sequence). After removal of 3 bases from V and 0 bases from J, the junction contained 12 bases not matched to a gene. CDR3 size: 18 residues. This clone showed up just once. As yet, its antigen is unknown. Sequencing input: cultured CD8+ T cells derived from PBMCs. This TCR came from a male donor with HIV. V and J are TRBV19 and TRBJ2-3; 7 nucleotides align to TRBD1. Here the CDR3 DNA reads TGTGCCAGTAGTATCGACCCCGACAGGGCCTCTAGCACAGATACGCAGTATTTT. Its translation: CASSIDPDRASSTDTQYF. Supplemented by reference TRBV19 and TRBJ2-3, the full variable domain reads DGGITQSPKYLFRKEGQNVTLSCEQNLNHDAMYWYRQDPGQGLRLIYYSQIVNDFQKGDIAEGYSVSREKKESFPLTVTSAQKNPTAFYLCASSIDPDRASSTDTQYFGPGTRLTVL.